These 18 T cell receptor beta chains were sequenced from one sample in a study of OX40 agonist ivuxolimab in advanced cancers. The library relied on the immunoSEQ multiplex PCR assay. Imported from immuneACCESS, the table was reduced by TCRdb to in-frame sequences with V and J called. These copies leave out some clones; in studies compared against another copy, an unresolved V gene accounts for under half, and the cause of the remainder is not known. Across this sample there are fewer than 85,000 clones, with around four fifths seen only once. Around 1.8% of the sample is in the top ten clones. The input for sequencing was CD4+ or CD8+ T cells sorted from blood, taken in a trial of the OX40 agonist ivuxolimab. These TCRs come from an adult with an advanced solid tumor such as melanoma, head and neck, liver or kidney cancer.

J is TRBJ2-7 and V is TRBV11-2, with D possibly TRBD2 on 6 matching bases. The CDR3 has 13 amino acids. V dropped 5 bases and J dropped 7 bases, with 15 bases sitting between them. From germline, CDR1 is SGHAT and CDR2 FQNNGV. The CDR3 spells CASSPGGTGEQYF. The DNA of the CDR3 is TGTGCCAGCAGCCCCGGGGGTACGGGGGAGCAGTACTTC.

This clone showed up just a few times. The rearrangement links TRBV15 to TRBJ2-6; D is undetermined. The V gene lost 1 base and the J gene lost 2 bases, with 6 bases spanning the gap. Germline lookup yields CDR1 LNHNV and CDR2 YYDKDF (reference sequence). The CDR3 has 15 residues. For the CDR3, the DNA is TGTGCCACCAGCAGAGTAGGGACTGGGGCCAACGTCCTGACTTTC. This encodes CATSRVGTGANVLTF.

V is TRBV9 and J is TRBJ2-3, with 12 bases lining up with TRBD2. The V gene's germline CDR1 is SGDLS and CDR2 YYNGEE. The V gene end was trimmed by 2 bases and the J gene end by 3 bases; junction bases not matched to a gene: 7. The CDR3 is 17 residues long. CDR3 nucleotide sequence: TGTGCCAGCAGCGTCCTAGCGGGGGGGCCAAGGACAGATACGCAGTATTTT. This encodes CASSVLAGGPRTDTQYF.

The gene calls are TRBV7-2 and TRBJ1-1, with D hard to call. There are 11 residues in the CDR3. Germline CDR1 and CDR2: SGHTA and FQGNSA. Trimming shortened V by 3 bases and J by 5 bases, and 4 bases separated the two germline ends. The CDR3 region has the DNA TGTGCCAGCAGCTTTATAACTGAAGCTTTCTTT. It codes for CASSFITEAFF.

The chain joins TRBV29-1 to TRBJ2-1; 7 bases map to TRBD2. V lost 5 bases, J lost 6 bases, and 10 bases stayed unmatched. The CDR3 runs to 14 residues. The germline V gene has CDR1 SQVTM and CDR2 ANQGSEA. DNA of the CDR3: TGCAGCGTTTATCGGCGGGAGTTGCGCAATGAGCAGTTCTTC. Protein: CSVYRRELRNEQFF.

The chain has TRBV14 and TRBJ2-5, with D unclear. Germline V gene sequence: CDR1 SGHDN, CDR2 FVKESK. The CDR3 consists of 11 residues. V dropped 4 bases and J dropped 4 bases, with 4 bases sitting between them. The CDR3 coding sequence is TGTGCCAGCAGCCTCGCAGAGACCCAGTACTTC. This gives the protein CASSLAETQYF. The complete variable domain, with remaining parts taken from reference TRBV14 and TRBJ2-5, reads EAGVTQFPSHSVIEKGQTVTLRCDPISGHDNLYWYRRVMGKEIKFLLHFVKESKQDESGMPNNRFLAERTGGTYSTLKVQPAELEDSGVYFCASSLAETQYFGPGTRLLVL.

V usage is TRBV5-5 and J usage is TRBJ2-3; TRBD2 matches at 11 bases. The CDR3 consists of 16 residues. The germline V gene encodes CDR1 SGHKS and CDR2 YYEKEE (reference sequence). Trimming removed 3 bases from V and 0 bases from J; junction bases left unmatched: 3. The CDR3 protein is CASSSRTSGSTDTQYF. CDR3 coding DNA: TGTGCCAGCAGCTCGCGGACTAGCGGGAGCACAGATACGCAGTATTTT.

Note on this clone: The junction differs from germline at one of its ends, possibly a read error. J is TRBJ2-1 and V is TRBV30, with D possibly being TRBD2 (6 bases). The CDR3 runs to 11 residues. Germline V gene sequence: CDR1 GTSNPN, CDR2 SVGIG (reference sequence). The CDR3 region is CAGRSVYEQFF. CDR3 nucleotide sequence: TGTGCCGGGAGGTCTGTCTATGAGCAGTTCTTC.

Concerning this clone itself: At one boundary the junction diverges from the germline segment, which might be a read error. This chain connects TRBV28 to TRBJ1-6, with no clear D. The germline V gene encodes CDR1 MDHEN and CDR2 SYDVKM. The CDR3 contains 12 residues. The CDR3 sequence: CASSYSPDRRDF. The CDR3 coding sequence is TGTGCCAGCAGTTATTCCCCGGACCGCCGAGACTTT.

The V and J genes are TRBV28 and TRBJ2-7, with D perhaps TRBD1 or TRBD2 (6 bases each). The V gene lost 4 bases and the J gene lost 4 bases, with 17 bases spanning the gap. Germline V lookup: CDR1 MDHEN, CDR2 SYDVKM. The CDR3 is 15 residues long. The CDR3 protein is CASSSLGGGLYEQYF. For the CDR3, the DNA is TGTGCCAGCAGTTCCCTCGGGGGCGGGTTGTACGAGCAGTACTTC.

The V and J genes are TRBV5-5 and TRBJ2-1; TRBD2 matches 10 bases. CDR3 length equals 16 residues. The germline V gene has CDR1 SGHKS and CDR2 YYEKEE (reference sequence). The J segment lost 3 bases and the V segment lost 4 bases, leaving 7 bases of the junction unmatched. The CDR3 loop is CASSPYRTSGYNEQFF. In DNA, the CDR3 is TGTGCCAGCAGCCCCTACAGGACTAGCGGCTACAATGAGCAGTTCTTC.

The chain carries TRBV4-3 and TRBJ2-2, with TRBD1 matching over 10 bases. Germline V gene lookup returns CDR1 LGHNA and CDR2 YSLEER. Trimming removed 2 bases from V and 0 bases from J; junction bases left unmatched: 6. The CDR3 covers 18 residues. CDR3 loop: CASSQTPGTGANTGELFF. In nucleotides, the CDR3 is TGCGCCAGCAGCCAAACTCCCGGGACAGGGGCGAACACCGGGGAGCTGTTTTTT.

This rearrangement joins TRBV4-2 to TRBJ2-3; D gene ambiguous. CDR3 length: 15 amino acids. Germline V CDR1 and CDR2: LGHNA, YNFKEQ. The V end was cut by 0 bases, the J end by 0 bases, with 7 bases between. The CDR3: CASSQDEASTDTQYF. The CDR3 nucleotides read TGTGCCAGCAGCCAAGATGAAGCCAGCACAGATACGCAGTATTTT.

The chain combines TRBV6-5 with TRBJ2-3; a weak D match, TRBD2 (7 bases). Germline V gene sequence: CDR1 MNHEY, CDR2 SVGAGI. V lost 2 bases to trimming and J lost 12 bases, with 15 bases between them. This CDR3 is built from 13 residues. This chain's CDR3 is CASSYPRSGTQYF. CDR3 in DNA: TGTGCCAGCAGTTACCCTCGAAGCGGGACACAGTATTTT.

The V call is TRBV18, the J call TRBJ2-5; TRBD2 aligns across 11 bases. In germline, CDR1 is KGHSH, CDR2 LQKENI. The CDR3 length is 14 residues. Trimming took 5 bases from V and 4 from J; bases not matched to a gene: 3. CDR3 nucleotides: TGTGCCAGCTCAAGCACTAGCGGGAGAGAGACCCAGTACTTC. It translates to CASSSTSGRETQYF. Variable domain in full (rest from reference TRBV18 and TRBJ2-5): NAGVMQNPRHLVRRRGQEARLRCSPMKGHSHVYWYRQLPEEGLKFMVYLQKENIIDESGMPKERFSAEFPKEGPSILRIQQVVRGDSAAYFCASSSTSGRETQYFGPGTRLLVL.

V and J are TRBV7-9 and TRBJ1-1, with D hard to call. V lost 6 bases, J lost 5 bases, and 10 bases lay in between. From germline, CDR1 is SEHNR and CDR2 FQNEAQ (reference sequence). The CDR3 is 12 amino acids. Here the CDR3 reads CASSNPETEAFF. DNA of the CDR3: TGTGCCAGCAGTAACCCAGAGACTGAAGCTTTCTTT.

This clone appeared a single time. The chain joins TRBV30 to TRBJ2-6; perhaps TRBD2 as D (6 bases). The CDR3 contains 17 residues. The V gene's germline CDR1 is GTSNPN and CDR2 SVGIG (reference sequence). Deletions cut 0 bases from V and 2 bases from J, with 14 bases between. CDR3 sequence reads: CAWSVKGGWPGANVLTF. The CDR3 nucleotides are TGTGCCTGGAGTGTCAAGGGAGGATGGCCTGGGGCCAACGTCCTGACTTTC.

The rearrangement links TRBV27 to TRBJ2-7, with D possibly being TRBD1 (6 bases). The germline V gene encodes CDR1 MNHEY and CDR2 SMNVEV (reference sequence). The V gene lost 2 bases and the J gene lost 4 bases, with 9 bases spanning the gap. The CDR3 contains 13 residues. The CDR3 DNA is TGTGCCAGCAGTTTAAGGGGGTTTTACGAGCAGTACTTC. Amino acids: CASSLRGFYEQYF.